The rows below give T cell receptor beta chains drawn from one sample of a study of cytomegalovirus exposure and HLA in healthy donors. Here immunoSEQ multiplex PCR was the method, and the copy in TCRdb shows in-frame clones only, minus some. The sample lists about 160,000 clones, 81% occurring once. The sample taken for sequencing was PBMCs. The receptor source for this set is a woman between 18 and 30 years old in good health and CMV-seronegative. Each CDR3 is given with its conserved first and last residue. Each record gives: J gene, clone size, CDR3 length, D gene, V gene, CDR3 DNA, CDR3 protein. The D gene is left open where the match is weak. Clone size is shown for a subset of rows, as once, few, many or a class of expanded clone.

>TRBJ2-7|.|15|.|TRBV5-1
TGCGCCAGCAGCTTGGATAGTCTCCCATACTACGAGCAGTACTTC
CASSLDSLPYYEQYF
>TRBJ2-3|.|15|TRBD2|TRBV28
TGTGCCAGCAGTTCATCTAGCGGGGACACAGATACGCAGTATTTT
CASSSSSGDTDTQYF
>TRBJ2-1|.|15|TRBD1|TRBV5-1
TGCGCCAGCAGCGATCCGGGACAGGGGCACAATGAGCAGTTCTTC
CASSDPGQGHNEQFF
>TRBJ2-7|.|14|TRBD2|TRBV28
TGTGCCAGCATTAGGACTAGCGGTTCCTACGAGCAGTACTTC
CASIRTSGSYEQYF
>TRBJ2-5|.|13|.|TRBV18
TGTGCCAGCTCACCACCGATGCAGGAGACCCAGTACTTC
CASSPPMQETQYF
>TRBJ1-6|.|16|TRBD1|TRBV18
TGTGCCAGCTCACCCCGGGAGGACAGGGGAGGCTCACCCCTCCACTTT
CASSPREDRGGSPLHF
>TRBJ1-6|.|14|.|TRBV19
TGTGCCAGTAGTATAGACGGGAATAATTCACCCCTCCACTTT
CASSIDGNNSPLHF
>TRBJ2-7|few|17|TRBD1|TRBV19
TGTGCCAGTAGTATTTCCTCCGTCCGGGACAGAGGCTACGAGCAGTACTTC
CASSISSVRDRGYEQYF
>TRBJ2-7|.|13|TRBD1|TRBV28
TGTGCCAGCAGTCTTGACAGGGTCTACGAGCAGTACTTC
CASSLDRVYEQYF
>TRBJ2-3|.|17|.|TRBV28
TGTGCCAGCAGTTTATGGCGAGCTTCAAGTCACACAGATACGCAGTATTTT
CASSLWRASSHTDTQYF
>TRBJ1-1|.|14|.|TRBV12-5
TGTGCTAGTGCCAGCTCGGGGGGTTCGGGTGAAGCTTTCTTT
CASASSGGSGEAFF
>TRBJ1-1|.|15|TRBD1|TRBV5-8
TGTGCCAGCAGCCCCGGACAGGGGAGCCACACTGAAGCTTTCTTT
CASSPGQGSHTEAFF
>TRBJ2-7|.|13|.|TRBV14
TGTGCCAGCAGCCTTGGACAGAGCTACGAGCAGTACTTC
CASSLGQSYEQYF
>TRBJ1-1|.|11|.|TRBV6-5
TGTGCCAGCAGCCTTATCACTGAAGCTTTCTTT
CASSLITEAFF
>TRBJ2-1|.|15|TRBD1|TRBV11-2
TGTGCCAGCAGCTTAGGTCGGACAGGGAACAATGAGCAGTTCTTC
CASSLGRTGNNEQFF
>TRBJ2-5|.|17|TRBD1|TRBV2
TGTGCCAGCAGTGGAACTATCACAGGGGGGTGGCAAGAGACCCAGTACTTC
CASSGTITGGWQETQYF
>TRBJ2-5|.|16|.|TRBV10-1
TGCGCCAGCATTACCGAGGCACGCTCCGGGAGAGAGACCCAGTACTTC
CASITEARSGRETQYF
>TRBJ2-7|.|14|.|TRBV28
TGTGCCAGCAGCTCCGGGACAAAAGCCTACGAGCAGTACTTC
CASSSGTKAYEQYF
>TRBJ2-2|.|14|.|TRBV28
TGTGCCAGCAAACCCCAGGGAAACACCGGGGAGCTGTTTTTT
CASKPQGNTGELFF
>TRBJ1-1|few|13|.|TRBV6-1
TGTGCCAGCAGCTACTATCGGGACACTGAAGCTTTCTTT
CASSYYRDTEAFF
>TRBJ2-3|.|19|TRBD2|TRBV7-2
TGTGCCAGCAGCTTTCGAGCGCAACTAGCGGGGGGGCAGGTAGATATGCAGTATTTT
CASSFRAQLAGGQVDMQYF
>TRBJ1-1|.|13|.|TRBV7-8
TGTGCCAGCAGCGACTACAAGAACACTGAAGCTTTCTTT
CASSDYKNTEAFF
>TRBJ2-3|.|16|.|TRBV7-8
TGTGCCAGCAGCTTAGCGTTTGTTAGTAACACAGATACGCAGTATTTT
CASSLAFVSNTDTQYF
>TRBJ2-1|few|14|TRBD2|TRBV29-1
TGCAGCGTTGGAGGGACTAGCGGCTACAATGAGCAGTTCTTC
CSVGGTSGYNEQFF
>TRBJ2-1|few|13|.|TRBV11-3
TGTGCCAGCAGCTTAGAGGGCGGGGCTGAGCAGTTCTTC
CASSLEGGAEQFF
>TRBJ1-5|.|16|.|TRBV19
TGTGCCAGTAGTACAAGCGGCCTACAAAGCAATCAGCCCCAGCATTTT
CASSTSGLQSNQPQHF
>TRBJ1-1|once|14|.|TRBV5-8
TGTGCCAGCAGCCGTAGGGGCTCGAACACTGAAGCTTTCTTT
CASSRRGSNTEAFF
>TRBJ2-7|once|13|TRBD1|TRBV11-2
TGTGCCAGCAGCTTAGGGACAGGGCCCGAGCAGTACTTC
CASSLGTGPEQYF
>TRBJ1-3|.|19|TRBD1|TRBV5-6
TGTGCCAGCAGCTTGTTTGCCGCAGGGGGTACGGTTTCTGGAAACACCATATATTTT
CASSLFAAGGTVSGNTIYF
>TRBJ1-2|.|14|TRBD1|TRBV6-5
TGTGCCAGCAGTTACTCGGGACAGGGGGATGGCTACACCTTC
CASSYSGQGDGYTF
>TRBJ1-1|.|13|TRBD1|TRBV18
TGTGCCAGCTCACCGACAGGGGGAACTGAAGCTTTCTTT
CASSPTGGTEAFF
>TRBJ2-5|.|15|.|TRBV11-2
TGTGCCAGCAGCATACTCCCCTTGGGCGCAGAGACCCAGTACTTC
CASSILPLGAETQYF
>TRBJ2-3|.|15|.|TRBV6-4
TGTGCCAGCGGTCCCGGGGAGACTAGCACAGATACGCAGTATTTT
CASGPGETSTDTQYF
>TRBJ2-2|.|15|TRBD1|TRBV6-5
TGTGCCAGCAGTTCAAGGGGGCGCGGCACCGGGGAGCTGTTTTTT
CASSSRGRGTGELFF
>TRBJ2-1|.|15|.|TRBV2
TGTGCCAGCAGTGAACATGGTCGGGATCTTAGTGAGCAGTTCTTC
CASSEHGRDLSEQFF
>TRBJ2-1|few|13|.|TRBV7-8
TGTGCCAGCAGCTTAGCCTACTACAATGAGCAGTTCTTC
CASSLAYYNEQFF
>TRBJ2-2|few|16|.|TRBV19
TGTGCCAGTAGTATTTCATGGCCATCGAACACCGGGGAGCTGTTTTTT
CASSISWPSNTGELFF
>TRBJ2-3|few|15|.|TRBV27
TGTGCCAGCAGTTTAACAGGGTTCGTGCGGGATACGCAGTATTTT
CASSLTGFVRDTQYF
>TRBJ2-7|.|14|TRBD2|TRBV5-1
TGCGCCAGCAGCTTTCTTAGCGGGGTCCACGAGCAGTACTTC
CASSFLSGVHEQYF
>TRBJ1-2|once|16|.|TRBV4-2
TGTGCCAGCAGCCAAGCACACGGACAGAATTCCTATGGCTACACCTTC
CASSQAHGQNSYGYTF
>TRBJ1-2|.|13|TRBD1|TRBV19
TGTGCCAGTTGTGAACAGGGGAACTATGGCTACACCTTC
CASCEQGNYGYTF
>TRBJ2-3|.|18|.|TRBV7-9
TGTGCCAGCAGCTTAGGGAGAAGACTAGGCCGGTGGACAGATACGCAGTATTTT
CASSLGRRLGRWTDTQYF
>TRBJ2-1|.|14|TRBD1|TRBV2
TGTGCCAGCAGTGGACAGGGACGGAACAATGAGCAGTTCTTC
CASSGQGRNNEQFF
>TRBJ2-7|.|13|TRBD1|TRBV15
TGTGCCACCAGCAGAGAGGGGGACAGCGTAGAGTACTTC
CATSREGDSVEYF
>TRBJ2-7|.|18|.|TRBV18
TGTGCCAGCTCTAAGCGCGGTGGGCAGGGGACCAGCTCCTACGAGCAGTACTTC
CASSKRGGQGTSSYEQYF
>TRBJ2-1|.|14|TRBD2|TRBV2
TGTGCCAGCACCATAGCGGGGGCCTACAATGAGCAGTTCTTC
CASTIAGAYNEQFF